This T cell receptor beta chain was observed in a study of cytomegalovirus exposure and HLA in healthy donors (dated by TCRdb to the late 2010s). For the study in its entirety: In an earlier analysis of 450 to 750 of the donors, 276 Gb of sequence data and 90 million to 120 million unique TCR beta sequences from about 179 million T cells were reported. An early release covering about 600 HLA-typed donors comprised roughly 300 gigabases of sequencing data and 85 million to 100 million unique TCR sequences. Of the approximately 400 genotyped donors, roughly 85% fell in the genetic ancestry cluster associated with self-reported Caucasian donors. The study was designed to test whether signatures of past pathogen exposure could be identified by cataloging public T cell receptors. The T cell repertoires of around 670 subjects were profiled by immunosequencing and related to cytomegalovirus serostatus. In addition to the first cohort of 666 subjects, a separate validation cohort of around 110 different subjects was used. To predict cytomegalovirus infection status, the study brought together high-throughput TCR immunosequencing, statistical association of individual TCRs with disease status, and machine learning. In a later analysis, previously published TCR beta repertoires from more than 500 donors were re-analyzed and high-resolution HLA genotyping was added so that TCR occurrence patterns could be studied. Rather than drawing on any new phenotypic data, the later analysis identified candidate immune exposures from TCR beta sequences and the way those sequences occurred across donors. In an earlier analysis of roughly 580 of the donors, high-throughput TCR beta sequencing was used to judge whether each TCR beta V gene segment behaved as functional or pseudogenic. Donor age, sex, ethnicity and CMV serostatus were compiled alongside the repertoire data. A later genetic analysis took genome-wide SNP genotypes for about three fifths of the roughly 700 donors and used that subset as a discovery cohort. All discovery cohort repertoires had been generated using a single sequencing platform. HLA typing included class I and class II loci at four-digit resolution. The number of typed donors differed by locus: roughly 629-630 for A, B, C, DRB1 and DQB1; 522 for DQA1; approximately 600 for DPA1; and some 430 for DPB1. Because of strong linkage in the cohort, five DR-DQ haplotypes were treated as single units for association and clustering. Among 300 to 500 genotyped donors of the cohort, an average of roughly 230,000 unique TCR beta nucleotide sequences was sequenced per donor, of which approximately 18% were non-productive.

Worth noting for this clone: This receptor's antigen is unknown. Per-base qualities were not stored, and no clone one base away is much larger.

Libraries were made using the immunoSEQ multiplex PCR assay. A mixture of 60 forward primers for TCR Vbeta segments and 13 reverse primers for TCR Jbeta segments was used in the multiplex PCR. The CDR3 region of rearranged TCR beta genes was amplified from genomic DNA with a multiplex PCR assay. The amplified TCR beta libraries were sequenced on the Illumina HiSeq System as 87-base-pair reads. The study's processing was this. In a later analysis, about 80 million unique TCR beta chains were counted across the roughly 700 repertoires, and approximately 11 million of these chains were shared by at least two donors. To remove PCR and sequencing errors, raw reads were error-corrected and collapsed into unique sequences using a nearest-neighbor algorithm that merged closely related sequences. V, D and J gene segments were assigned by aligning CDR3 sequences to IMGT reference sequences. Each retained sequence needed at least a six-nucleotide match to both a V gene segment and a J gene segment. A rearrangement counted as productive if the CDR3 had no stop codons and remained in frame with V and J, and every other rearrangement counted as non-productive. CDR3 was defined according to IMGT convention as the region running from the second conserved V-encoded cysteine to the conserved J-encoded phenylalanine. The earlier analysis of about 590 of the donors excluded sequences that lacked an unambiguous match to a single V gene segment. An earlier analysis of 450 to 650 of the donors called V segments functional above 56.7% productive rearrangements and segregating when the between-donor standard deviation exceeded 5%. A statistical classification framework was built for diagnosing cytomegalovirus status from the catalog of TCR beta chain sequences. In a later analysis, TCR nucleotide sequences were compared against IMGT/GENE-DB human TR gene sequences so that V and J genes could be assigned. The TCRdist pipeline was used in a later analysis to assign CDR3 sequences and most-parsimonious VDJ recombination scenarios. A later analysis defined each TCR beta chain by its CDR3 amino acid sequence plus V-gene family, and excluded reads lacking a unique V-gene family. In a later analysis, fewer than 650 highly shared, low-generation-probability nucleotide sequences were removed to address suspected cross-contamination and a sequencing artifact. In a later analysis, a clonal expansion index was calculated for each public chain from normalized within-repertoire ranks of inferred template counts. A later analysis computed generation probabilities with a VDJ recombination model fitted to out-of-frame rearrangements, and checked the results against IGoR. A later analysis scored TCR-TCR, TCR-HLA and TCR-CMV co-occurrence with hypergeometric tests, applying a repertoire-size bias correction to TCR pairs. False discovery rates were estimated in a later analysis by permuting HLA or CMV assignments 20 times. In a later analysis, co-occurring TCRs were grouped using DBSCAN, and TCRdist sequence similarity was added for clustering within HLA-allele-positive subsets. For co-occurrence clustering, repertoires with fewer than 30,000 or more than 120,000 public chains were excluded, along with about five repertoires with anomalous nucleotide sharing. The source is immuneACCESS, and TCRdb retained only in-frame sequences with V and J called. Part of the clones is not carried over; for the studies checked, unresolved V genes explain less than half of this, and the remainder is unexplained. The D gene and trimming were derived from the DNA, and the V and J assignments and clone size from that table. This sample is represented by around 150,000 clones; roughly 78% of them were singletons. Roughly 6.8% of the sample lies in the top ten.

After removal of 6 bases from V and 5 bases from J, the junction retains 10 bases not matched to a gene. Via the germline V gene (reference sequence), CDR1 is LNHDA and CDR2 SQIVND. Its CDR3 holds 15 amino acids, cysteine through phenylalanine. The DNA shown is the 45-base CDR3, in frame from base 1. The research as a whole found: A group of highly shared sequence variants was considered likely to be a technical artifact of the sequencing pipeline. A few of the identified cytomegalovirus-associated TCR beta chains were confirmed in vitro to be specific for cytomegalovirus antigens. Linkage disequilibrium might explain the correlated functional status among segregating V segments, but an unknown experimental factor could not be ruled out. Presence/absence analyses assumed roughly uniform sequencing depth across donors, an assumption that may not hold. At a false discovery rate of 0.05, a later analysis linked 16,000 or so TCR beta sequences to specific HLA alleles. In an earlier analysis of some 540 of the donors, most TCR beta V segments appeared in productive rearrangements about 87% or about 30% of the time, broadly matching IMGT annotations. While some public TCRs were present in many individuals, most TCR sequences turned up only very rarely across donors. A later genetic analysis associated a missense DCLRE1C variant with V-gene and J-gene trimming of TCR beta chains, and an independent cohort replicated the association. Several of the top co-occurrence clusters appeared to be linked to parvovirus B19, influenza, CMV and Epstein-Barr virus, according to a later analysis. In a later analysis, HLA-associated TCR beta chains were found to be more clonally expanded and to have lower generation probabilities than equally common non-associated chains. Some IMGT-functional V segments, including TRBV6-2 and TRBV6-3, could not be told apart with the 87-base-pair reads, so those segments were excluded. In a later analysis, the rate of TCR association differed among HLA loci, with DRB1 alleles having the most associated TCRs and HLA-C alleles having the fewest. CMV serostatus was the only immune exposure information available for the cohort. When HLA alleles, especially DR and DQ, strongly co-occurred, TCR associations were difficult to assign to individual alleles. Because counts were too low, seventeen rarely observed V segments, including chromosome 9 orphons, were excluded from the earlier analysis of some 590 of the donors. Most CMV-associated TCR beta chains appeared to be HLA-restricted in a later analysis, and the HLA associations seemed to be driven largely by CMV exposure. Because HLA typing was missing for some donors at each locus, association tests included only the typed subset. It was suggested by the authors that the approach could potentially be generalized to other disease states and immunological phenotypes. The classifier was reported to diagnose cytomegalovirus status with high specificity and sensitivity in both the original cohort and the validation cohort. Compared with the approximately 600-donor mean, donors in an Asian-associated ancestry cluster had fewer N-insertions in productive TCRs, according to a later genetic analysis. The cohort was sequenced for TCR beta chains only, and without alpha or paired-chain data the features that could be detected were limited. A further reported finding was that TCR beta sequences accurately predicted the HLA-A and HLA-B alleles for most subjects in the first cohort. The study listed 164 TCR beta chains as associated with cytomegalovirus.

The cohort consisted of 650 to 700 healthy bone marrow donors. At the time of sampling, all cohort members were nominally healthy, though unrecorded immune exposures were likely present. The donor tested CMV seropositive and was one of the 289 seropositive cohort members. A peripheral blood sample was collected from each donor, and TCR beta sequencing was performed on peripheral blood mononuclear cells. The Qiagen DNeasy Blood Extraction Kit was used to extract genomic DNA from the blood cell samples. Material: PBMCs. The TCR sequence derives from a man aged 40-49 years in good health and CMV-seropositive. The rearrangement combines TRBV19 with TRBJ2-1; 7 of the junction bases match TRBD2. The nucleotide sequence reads TGTGCCAGTAGCGCCGCCGGGACTAATAACAATGAGCAGTTCTTC. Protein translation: CASSAAGTNNNEQFF.